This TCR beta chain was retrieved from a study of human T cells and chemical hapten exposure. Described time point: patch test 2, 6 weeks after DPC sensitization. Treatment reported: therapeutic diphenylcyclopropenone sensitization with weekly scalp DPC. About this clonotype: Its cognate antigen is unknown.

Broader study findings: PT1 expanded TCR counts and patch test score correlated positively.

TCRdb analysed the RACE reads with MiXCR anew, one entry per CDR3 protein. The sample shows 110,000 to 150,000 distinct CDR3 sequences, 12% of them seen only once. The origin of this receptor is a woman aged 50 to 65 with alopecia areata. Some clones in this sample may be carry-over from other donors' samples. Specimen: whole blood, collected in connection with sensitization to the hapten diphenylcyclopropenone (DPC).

The CDR3 coding sequence is TGTGCCTGGGGGGGTCTCGTGAACACCGGGGAGCTGTTTTTT. Translating it yields CAWGGLVNTGELFF. The chain employs TRBV30 and TRBJ2-2; D is perhaps TRBD1 or TRBD2 (5 bases each). This CDR3 has 14 residues. The germline V and J ends were trimmed by 5 bases and 1 base, with 11 bases remaining between them. Germline lookup yields CDR1 GTSNPN and CDR2 SVGIG (reference sequence).